This T cell receptor (beta chain) was obtained from a study of T cells in Graves' hyperthyroidism and ophthalmopathy. Amplification targeted TCR beta CDR3 regions from RNA transcripts. The HTBI primer set drove a first-round RT-PCR of the TCR CDR3. Using its own MiXCR run on the multiplex PCR reads, TCRdb lists one record per CDR3 protein. The sample consists of roughly 420,000 distinct CDR3 sequences, roughly 15% of them appearing once. CDR3 length: 15 amino acids. V shed 5 bases and J shed 1 base, with 11 bases lying between them. Germline V gene lookup returns CDR1 SGHAT and CDR2 FQDESV (reference sequence). The sample holds many counts of this clonotype.

The specimen was blood. This receptor was obtained from a woman in her late teens or twenties with Graves' hyperthyroidism. The chain is built from TRBV11-1 and TRBJ2-2; the D is unclear. The CDR3 bases are TGTGCCAGCAGCCGCTCCCGGTGGAACACCGGGGAGCTGTTTTTT. Translation gives CASSRSRWNTGELFF.